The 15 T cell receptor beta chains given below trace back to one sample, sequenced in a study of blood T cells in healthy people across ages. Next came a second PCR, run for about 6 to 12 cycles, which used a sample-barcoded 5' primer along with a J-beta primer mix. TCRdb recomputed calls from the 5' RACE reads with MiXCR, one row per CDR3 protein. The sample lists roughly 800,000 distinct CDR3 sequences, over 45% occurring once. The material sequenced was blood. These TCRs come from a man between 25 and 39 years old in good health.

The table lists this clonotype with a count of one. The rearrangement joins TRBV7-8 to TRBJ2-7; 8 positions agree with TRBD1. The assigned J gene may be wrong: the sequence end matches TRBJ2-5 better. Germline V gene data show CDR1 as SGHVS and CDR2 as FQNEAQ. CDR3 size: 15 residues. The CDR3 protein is CASSYDRGGEETQYF. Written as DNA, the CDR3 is TGTGCCAGCAGCTACGACAGGGGTGGTGAAGAGACCCAGTACTTC.

The CDR3 nucleotides are TGTGCCTGGACTAACTCGGGGTCCGCACAGGGCTACACCTTC. Its protein is CAWTNSGSAQGYTF. The chain links TRBV30 to TRBJ1-2, with unresolved D. Germline CDR1 is GTSNPN and CDR2 is SVGIG (reference sequence). This CDR3 has 14 amino acids. V was cut by 4 bases and J by 8 bases, with 20 bases left in between.

This CDR3 is CATLSRETNYGYTF. The CDR3 DNA follows: TGTGCCACGTTGTCGAGGGAGACCAACTATGGCTACACCTTC. V and J are TRBV6-2 or TRBV6-3 and TRBJ1-2, with no clear D. The germline gives CDR1 MNHEY, CDR2 SVGEGT. V lost 10 bases, J lost 2 bases, and 17 bases lay in between. The CDR3 length is 14 residues.

The CDR3 here is CASIVSVYNSPLHF. The CDR3 DNA sequence: TGTGCCAGCATAGTGAGCGTCTATAATTCACCCCTCCACTTT. The chain links TRBV6-6 to TRBJ1-6, with D unresolved. The CDR3 runs to 14 residues. V lost 7 bases to trimming and J lost 3 bases, with 10 bases between them. CDR1 is MNHNY and CDR2 is SVGAGI in the germline V gene (reference sequence).

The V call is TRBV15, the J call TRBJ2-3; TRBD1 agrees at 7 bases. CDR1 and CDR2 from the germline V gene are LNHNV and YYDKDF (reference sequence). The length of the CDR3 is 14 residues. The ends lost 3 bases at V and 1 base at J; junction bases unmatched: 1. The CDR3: CATSRGQRTDTQYF. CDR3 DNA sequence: TGTGCCACCAGCAGGGGACAGCGCACAGATACGCAGTATTTT.

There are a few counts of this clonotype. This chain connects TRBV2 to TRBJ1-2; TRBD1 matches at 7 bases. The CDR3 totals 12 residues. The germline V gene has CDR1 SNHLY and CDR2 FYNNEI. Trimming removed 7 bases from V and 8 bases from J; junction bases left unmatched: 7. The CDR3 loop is CASTMDRTGYTF. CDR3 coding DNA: TGTGCCAGCACTATGGACAGGACGGGCTACACCTTC.

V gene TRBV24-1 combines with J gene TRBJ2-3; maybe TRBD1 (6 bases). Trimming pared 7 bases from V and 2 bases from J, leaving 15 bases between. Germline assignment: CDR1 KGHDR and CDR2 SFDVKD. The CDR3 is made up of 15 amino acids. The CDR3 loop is CATSPTGHYTDTQYF. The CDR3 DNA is TGTGCCACCAGCCCCACGGGACATTACACAGATACGCAGTATTTT.

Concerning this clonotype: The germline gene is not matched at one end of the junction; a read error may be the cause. This chain's CDR3 is CASSPSPSVGGELFF. The CDR3 DNA reads as TGTGCTAGCAGCCCCAGTCCTAGCGTGGGAGGGGAGCTGTTTTTT. The chain joins TRBV7-7 to TRBJ2-2; tentative D call: TRBD2 (6 bases). The CDR3 length is 15 residues. Germline V CDR1 and CDR2: SSHAT, FNYEAQ (reference sequence). Complete variable domain (other parts from reference TRBV7-7 and TRBJ2-2): GAGVSQSPRYKVTKRGQDVTLRCDPISSHATLYWYQQALGQGPEFLTYFNYEAQPDKSGLPSDRFSAERPEGSISTLTIQRTEQRDSAMYRCASSPSPSVGGELFFGEGSRLTVL.

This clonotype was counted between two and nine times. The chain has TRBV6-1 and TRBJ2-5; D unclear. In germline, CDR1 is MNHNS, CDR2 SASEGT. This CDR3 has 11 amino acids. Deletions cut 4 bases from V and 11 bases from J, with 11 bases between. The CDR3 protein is CASSATREQYF. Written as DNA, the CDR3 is TGTGCCAGCAGTGCGACACGAGAGCAGTACTTC.

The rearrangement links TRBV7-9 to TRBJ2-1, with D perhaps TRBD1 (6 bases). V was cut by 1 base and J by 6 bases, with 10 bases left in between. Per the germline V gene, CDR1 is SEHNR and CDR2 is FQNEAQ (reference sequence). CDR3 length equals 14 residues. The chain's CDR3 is CASSLGQASNEQFF. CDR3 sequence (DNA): TGTGCCAGCAGCTTAGGACAGGCGTCCAATGAGCAGTTCTTC.

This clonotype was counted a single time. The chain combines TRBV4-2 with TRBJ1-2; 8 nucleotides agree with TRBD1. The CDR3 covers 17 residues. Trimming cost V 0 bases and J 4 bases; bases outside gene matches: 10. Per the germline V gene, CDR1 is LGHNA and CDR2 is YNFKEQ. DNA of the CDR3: TGTGCCAGCAGCCAAGATCTGGGGCAGGGGGCGGTCTATGGCTACACCTTC. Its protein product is CASSQDLGQGAVYGYTF.

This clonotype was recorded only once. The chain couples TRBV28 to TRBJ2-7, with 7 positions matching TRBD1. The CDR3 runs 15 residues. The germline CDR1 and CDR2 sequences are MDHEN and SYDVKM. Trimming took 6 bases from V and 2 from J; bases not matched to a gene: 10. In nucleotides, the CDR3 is TGTGCCAGCAGCTCAACAGGGGCCGCAACCTACGAGCAGTACTTC. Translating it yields CASSSTGAATYEQYF. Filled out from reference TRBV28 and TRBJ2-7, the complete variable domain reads DVKVTQSSRYLVKRTGEKVFLECVQDMDHENMFWYRQDPGLGLRLIYFSYDVKMKEKGDIPEGYSVSREKKERFSLILESASTNQTSMYLCASSSTGAATYEQYFGPGTRLTVT.

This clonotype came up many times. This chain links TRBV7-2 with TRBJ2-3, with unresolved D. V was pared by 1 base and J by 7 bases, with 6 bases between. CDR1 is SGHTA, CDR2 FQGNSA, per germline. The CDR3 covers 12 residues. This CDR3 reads CASSLDSYTQYF. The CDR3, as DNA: TGTGCCAGCAGCTTAGATTCGTATACGCAGTATTTT.

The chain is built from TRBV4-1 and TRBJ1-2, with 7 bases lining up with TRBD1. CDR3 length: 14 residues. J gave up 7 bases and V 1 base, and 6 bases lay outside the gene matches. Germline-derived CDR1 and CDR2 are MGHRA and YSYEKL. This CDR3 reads CASSQALTGVGYTF. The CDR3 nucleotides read TGCGCCAGCAGCCAAGCCCTTACAGGGGTTGGCTACACCTTC.

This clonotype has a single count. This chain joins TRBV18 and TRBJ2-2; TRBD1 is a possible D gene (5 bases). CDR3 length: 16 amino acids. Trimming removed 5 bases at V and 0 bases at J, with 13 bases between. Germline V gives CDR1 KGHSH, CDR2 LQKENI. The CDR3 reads CASSEQATSNTGELFF. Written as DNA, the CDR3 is TGTGCCAGCTCAGAACAGGCTACTTCGAACACCGGGGAGCTGTTTTTT.